This section outlines one T cell receptor (beta chain) sequence together with its context. Its target is not known. The sample is drawn from a study of cytomegalovirus exposure and HLA in healthy donors. The study, taken as a whole, reports: The CMV antigen specificity of a few CMV-associated chains was confirmed through in vitro analysis.

Germline CDR1 is WSHSY and CDR2 is SAAADI. Trimming removed 8 bases from V and 5 bases from J; junction bases left unmatched: 15. There are 16 residues in the CDR3. Only in-frame clones appear in the TCRdb table, and some are missing; sequencing was by immunoSEQ multiplex PCR. The table shows 55,000 to 80,000 clones, with around 95% occurring only once. The specimen sequenced was PBMCs. This TCR was sampled from a man younger than 30 in good health and CMV-seronegative. The chain couples TRBV10-2 to TRBJ2-1, with 7 bases lining up with TRBD1. The CDR3 bases are TGCGCCAGCGGATCCTTTCCTTTGGGGACAGACAATGAGCAGTTCTTC. Amino acids: CASGSFPLGTDNEQFF.